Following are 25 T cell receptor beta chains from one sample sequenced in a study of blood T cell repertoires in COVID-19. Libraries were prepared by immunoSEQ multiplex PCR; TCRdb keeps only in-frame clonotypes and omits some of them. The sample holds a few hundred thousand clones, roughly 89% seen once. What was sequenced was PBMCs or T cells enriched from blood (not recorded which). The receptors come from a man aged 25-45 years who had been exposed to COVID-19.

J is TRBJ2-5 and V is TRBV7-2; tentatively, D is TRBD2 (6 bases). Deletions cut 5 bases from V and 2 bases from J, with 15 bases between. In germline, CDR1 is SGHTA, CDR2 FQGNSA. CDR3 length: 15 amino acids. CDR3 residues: CASSLGGGFQETQYF. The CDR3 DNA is TGTGCCAGCAGCCTGGGGGGTGGGTTTCAAGAGACCCAGTACTTC.

The CDR3: CASSLLTGGQETQYF. CDR3 coding DNA: TGTGCCAGCAGCTTGTTAACGGGGGGTCAAGAGACCCAGTACTTC. The V call is TRBV5-4, the J call TRBJ2-5; TRBD2 matches at 7 bases. From germline, CDR1 is SGHNT and CDR2 YYREEE (reference sequence). The CDR3 sequence is 15 residues long. The V segment lost 1 base and the J segment 2 bases; nucleotides outside the gene matches: 5.

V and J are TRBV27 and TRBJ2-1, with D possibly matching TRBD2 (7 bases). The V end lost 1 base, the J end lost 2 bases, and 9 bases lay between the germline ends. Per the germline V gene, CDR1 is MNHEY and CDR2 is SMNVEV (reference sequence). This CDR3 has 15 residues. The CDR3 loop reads CASSLYGGPYNEQFF. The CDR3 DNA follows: TGTGCCAGCAGTTTATACGGGGGGCCCTACAATGAGCAGTTCTTC.

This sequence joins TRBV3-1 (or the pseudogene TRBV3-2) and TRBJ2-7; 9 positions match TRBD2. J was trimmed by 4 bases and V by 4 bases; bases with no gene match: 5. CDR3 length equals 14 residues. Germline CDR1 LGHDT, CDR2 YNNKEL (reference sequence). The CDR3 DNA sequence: TGTGCCAGCAGCCGCAGCGGGGGGATGTACGAGCAGTACTTC. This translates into CASSRSGGMYEQYF.

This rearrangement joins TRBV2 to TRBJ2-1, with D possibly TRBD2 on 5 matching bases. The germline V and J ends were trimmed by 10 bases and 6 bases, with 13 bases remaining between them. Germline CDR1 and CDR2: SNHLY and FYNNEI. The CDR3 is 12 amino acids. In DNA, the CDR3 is TGTGCCATCTCACTAGTTGGCAATGAGCAGTTCTTC. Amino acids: CAISLVGNEQFF.

The CDR3 DNA follows: TGTGCCAGCAGCTCTGACCCGGGAACTGGAAACACCATATATTTT. This codes for CASSSDPGTGNTIYF. The genes are TRBV9 and TRBJ1-3; D uncertain. CDR1 is SGDLS, CDR2 YYNGEE, per germline. This CDR3 spans 15 amino acids. V gave up 4 bases and J gave up 2 bases, with 13 bases separating them.

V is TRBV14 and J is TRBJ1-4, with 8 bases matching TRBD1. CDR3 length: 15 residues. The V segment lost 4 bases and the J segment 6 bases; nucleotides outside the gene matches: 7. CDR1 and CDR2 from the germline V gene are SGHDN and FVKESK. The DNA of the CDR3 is TGTGCCAGCAGCCCCGGACAGGGCCGTGATGAAAAACTGTTTTTT. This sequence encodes CASSPGQGRDEKLFF.

In DNA form, the CDR3 reads TGTGCCAGCAGCTTAGCGGGGGGACCCTATGGCTACACCTTC. It specifies CASSLAGGPYGYTF. The chain has TRBV7-9 and TRBJ1-2; D is perhaps TRBD1 (5 bases). Germline V CDR1 and CDR2: SEHNR, FQNEAQ (reference sequence). V lost 0 bases and J 4 bases, leaving 9 bases between the germline ends. The CDR3 extends over 14 amino acids.

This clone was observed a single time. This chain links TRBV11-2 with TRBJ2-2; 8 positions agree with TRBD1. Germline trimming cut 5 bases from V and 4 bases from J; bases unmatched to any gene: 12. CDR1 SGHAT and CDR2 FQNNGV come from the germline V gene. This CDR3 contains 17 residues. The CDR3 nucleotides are TGTGCCAGCAGCCTCACTCGGACAGGGTTGGTCACCGGGGAGCTGTTTTTT. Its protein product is CASSLTRTGLVTGELFF. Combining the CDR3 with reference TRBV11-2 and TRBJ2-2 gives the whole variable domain EAGVAQSPRYKIIEKRQSVAFWCNPISGHATLYWYQQILGQGPKLLIQFQNNGVVDDSQLPKDRFSAERLKGVDSTLKIQPAKLEDSAVYLCASSLTRTGLVTGELFFGEGSRLTVL.

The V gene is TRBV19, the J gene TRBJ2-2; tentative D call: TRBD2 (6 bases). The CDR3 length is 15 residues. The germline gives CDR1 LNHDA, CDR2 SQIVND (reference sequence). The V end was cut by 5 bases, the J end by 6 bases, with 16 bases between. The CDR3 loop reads CASSPYLGSSGELFF. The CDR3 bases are TGTGCCAGTAGTCCCTACCTCGGGAGTTCCGGGGAGCTGTTTTTT.

DNA for the CDR3: TGTGCTAGTGGTTCCCACAACGAGCAGTACTTC. This encodes CASGSHNEQYF. The gene calls are TRBV12-5 and TRBJ2-7; unclear D gene. The CDR3 is 11 amino acids. V lost 4 bases and J lost 5, with 6 bases in between. Looked up from germline, CDR1 is LGHNT and CDR2 is FRNRAP.

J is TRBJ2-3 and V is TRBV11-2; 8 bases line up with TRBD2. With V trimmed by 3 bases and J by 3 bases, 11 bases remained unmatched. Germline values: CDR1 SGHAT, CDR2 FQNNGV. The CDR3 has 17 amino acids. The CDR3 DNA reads TGTGCCAGCAGCTTGTCGACGGGGGGGCCGAGGACAGATACGCAGTATTTT. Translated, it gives CASSLSTGGPRTDTQYF. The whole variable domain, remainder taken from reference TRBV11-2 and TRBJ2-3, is EAGVAQSPRYKIIEKRQSVAFWCNPISGHATLYWYQQILGQGPKLLIQFQNNGVVDDSQLPKDRFSAERLKGVDSTLKIQPAKLEDSAVYLCASSLSTGGPRTDTQYFGPGTRLTVL.

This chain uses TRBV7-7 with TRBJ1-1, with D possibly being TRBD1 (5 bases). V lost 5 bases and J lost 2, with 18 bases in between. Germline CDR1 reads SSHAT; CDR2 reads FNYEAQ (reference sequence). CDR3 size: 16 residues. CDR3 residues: CASSPSMGGYNTEAFF. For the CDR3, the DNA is TGTGCCAGCAGCCCCTCAATGGGGGGATATAACACTGAAGCTTTCTTT.

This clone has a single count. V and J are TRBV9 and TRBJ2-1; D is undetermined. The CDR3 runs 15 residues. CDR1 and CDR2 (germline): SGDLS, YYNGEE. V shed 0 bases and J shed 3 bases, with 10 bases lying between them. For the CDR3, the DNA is TGTGCCAGCAGCGTAGATCGAGCGAGCTACAATGAGCAGTTCTTC. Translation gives CASSVDRASYNEQFF.

The CDR3 DNA reads as TGTGCCAGCAGCCAAGCGGCGGCAGGGGCGTACAATGAGCAGTTCTTC. This sequence encodes CASSQAAAGAYNEQFF. The rearrangement links TRBV3-1 (or the pseudogene TRBV3-2) to TRBJ2-1, with D tentatively TRBD1 (6 bases). CDR3 length: 16 amino acids. Trimming left V 1 base short and J 4 bases short, with 14 bases between. In germline, CDR1 is LGHDT, CDR2 YNNKEL (reference sequence).

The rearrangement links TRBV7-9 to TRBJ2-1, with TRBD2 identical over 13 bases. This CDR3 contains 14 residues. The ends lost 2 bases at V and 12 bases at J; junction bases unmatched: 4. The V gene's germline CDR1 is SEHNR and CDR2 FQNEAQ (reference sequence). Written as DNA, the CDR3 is TGTGCCAGCAGCTTAACTAGCGGGGGGGCCTGGCAGTTCTTC. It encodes CASSLTSGGAWQFF. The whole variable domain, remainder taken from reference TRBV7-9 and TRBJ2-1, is DTGVSQNPRHKITKRGQNVTFRCDPISEHNRLYWYRQTLGQGPEFLTYFQNEAQLEKSRLLSDRFSAERPKGSFSTLEIQRTEQGDSAMYLCASSLTSGGAWQFFGPGTRLTVL.

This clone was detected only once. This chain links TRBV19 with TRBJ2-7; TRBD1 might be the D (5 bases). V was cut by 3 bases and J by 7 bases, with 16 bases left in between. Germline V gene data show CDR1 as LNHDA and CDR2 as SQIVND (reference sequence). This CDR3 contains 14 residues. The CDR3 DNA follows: TGTGCCAGTAGTATGACAGTTATTGAGCAAGAGCAGTACTTC. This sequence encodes CASSMTVIEQEQYF.

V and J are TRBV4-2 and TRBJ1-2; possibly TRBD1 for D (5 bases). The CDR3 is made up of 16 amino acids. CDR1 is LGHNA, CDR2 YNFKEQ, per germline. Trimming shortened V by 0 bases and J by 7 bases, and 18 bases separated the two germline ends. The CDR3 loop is CASSQDTGVRSSGYTF. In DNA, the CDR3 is TGTGCCAGCAGCCAAGATACGGGGGTTAGGTCGTCTGGCTACACCTTC.

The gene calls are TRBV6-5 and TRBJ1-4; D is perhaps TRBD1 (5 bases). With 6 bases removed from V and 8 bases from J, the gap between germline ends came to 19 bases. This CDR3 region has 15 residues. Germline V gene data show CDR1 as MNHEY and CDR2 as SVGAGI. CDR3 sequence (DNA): TGTGCCAGCAGCCCAGGGATGGGGAGGCTGGAAAAACTGTTTTTT. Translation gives CASSPGMGRLEKLFF.

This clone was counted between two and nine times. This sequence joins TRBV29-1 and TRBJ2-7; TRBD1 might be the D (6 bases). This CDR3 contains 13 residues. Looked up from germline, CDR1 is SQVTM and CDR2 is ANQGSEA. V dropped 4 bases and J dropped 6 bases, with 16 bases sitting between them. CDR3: CSVVGDNLFEQYF. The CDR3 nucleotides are TGCAGCGTTGTTGGGGACAACCTATTCGAGCAGTACTTC.

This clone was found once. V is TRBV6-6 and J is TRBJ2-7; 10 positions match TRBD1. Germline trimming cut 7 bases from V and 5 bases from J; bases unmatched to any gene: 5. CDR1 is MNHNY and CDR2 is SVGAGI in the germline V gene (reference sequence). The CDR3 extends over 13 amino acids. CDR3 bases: TGTGCCAGCACTCGGGGACAGGGGCACGAGCAGTACTTC. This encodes CASTRGQGHEQYF.

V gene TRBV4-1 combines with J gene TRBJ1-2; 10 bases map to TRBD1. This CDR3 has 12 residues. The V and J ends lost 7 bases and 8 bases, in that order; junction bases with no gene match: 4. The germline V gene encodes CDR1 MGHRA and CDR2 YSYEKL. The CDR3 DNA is TGCGCCAGCACCGGGACAGGGGTAGGCTACACCTTC. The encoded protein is CASTGTGVGYTF.

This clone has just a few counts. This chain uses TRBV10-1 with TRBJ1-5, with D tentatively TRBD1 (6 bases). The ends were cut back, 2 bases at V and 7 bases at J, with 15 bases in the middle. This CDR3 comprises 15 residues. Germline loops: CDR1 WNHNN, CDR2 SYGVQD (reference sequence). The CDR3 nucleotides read TGCGCCAGCAGTGAGATGGAACAGGGCGAACAGCCCCAGCATTTT. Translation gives CASSEMEQGEQPQHF.

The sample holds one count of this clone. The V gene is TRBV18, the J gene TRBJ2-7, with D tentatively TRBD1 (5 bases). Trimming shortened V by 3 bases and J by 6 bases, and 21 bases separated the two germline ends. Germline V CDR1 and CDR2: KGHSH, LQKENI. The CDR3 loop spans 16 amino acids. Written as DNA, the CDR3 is TGTGCCAGCTCACCGATATGGTCGGACAATGTTGGCGAGCAGTACTTC. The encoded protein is CASSPIWSDNVGEQYF.

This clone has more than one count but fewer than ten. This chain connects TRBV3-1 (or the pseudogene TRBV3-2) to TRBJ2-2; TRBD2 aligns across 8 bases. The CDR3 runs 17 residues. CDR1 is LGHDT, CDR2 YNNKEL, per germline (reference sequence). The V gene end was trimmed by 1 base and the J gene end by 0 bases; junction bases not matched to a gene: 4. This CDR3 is CASSQVSGGANTGELFF. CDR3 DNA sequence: TGTGCCAGCAGCCAAGTCAGCGGGGGAGCGAACACCGGGGAGCTGTTTTTT.